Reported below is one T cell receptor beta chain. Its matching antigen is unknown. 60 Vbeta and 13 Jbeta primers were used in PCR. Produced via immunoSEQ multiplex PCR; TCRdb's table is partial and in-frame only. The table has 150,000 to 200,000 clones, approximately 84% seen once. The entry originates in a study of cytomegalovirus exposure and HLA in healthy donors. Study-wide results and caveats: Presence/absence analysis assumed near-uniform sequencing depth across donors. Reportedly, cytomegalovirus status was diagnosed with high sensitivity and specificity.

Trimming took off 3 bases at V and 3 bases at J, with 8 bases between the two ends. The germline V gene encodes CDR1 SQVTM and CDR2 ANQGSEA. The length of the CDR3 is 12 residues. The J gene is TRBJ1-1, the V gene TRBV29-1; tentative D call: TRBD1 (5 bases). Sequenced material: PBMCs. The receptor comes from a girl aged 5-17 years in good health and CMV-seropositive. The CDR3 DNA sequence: TGCAGCGTTGAGGGGGGACACACTGAAGCTTTCTTT. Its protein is CSVEGGHTEAFF.